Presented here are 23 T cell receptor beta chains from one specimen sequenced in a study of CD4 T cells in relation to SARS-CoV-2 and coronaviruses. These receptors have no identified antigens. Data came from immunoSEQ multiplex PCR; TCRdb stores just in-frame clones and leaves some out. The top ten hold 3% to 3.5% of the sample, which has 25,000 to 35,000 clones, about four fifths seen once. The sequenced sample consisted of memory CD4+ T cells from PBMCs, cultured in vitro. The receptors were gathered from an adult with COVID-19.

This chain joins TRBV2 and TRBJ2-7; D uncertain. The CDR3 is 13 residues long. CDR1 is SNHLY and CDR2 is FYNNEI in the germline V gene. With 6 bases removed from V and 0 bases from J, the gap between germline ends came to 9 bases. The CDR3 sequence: CASSVNFSYEQYF. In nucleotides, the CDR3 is TGTGCCAGCAGCGTGAACTTCTCCTACGAGCAGTACTTC.

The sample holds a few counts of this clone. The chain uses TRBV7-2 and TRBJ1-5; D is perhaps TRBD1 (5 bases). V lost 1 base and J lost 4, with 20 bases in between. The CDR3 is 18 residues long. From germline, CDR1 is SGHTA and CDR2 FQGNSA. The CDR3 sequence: CASSLGVVRAGFNQPQHF. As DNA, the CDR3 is TGTGCCAGCAGCTTAGGAGTCGTTAGGGCAGGGTTTAATCAGCCCCAGCATTTT.

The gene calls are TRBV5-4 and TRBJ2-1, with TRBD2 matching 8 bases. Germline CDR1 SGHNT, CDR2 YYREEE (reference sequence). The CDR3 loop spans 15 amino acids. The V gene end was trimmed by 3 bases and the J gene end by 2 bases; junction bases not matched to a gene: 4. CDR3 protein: CASSSAGAAYNEQFF. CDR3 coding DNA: TGTGCCAGCAGCTCAGCGGGAGCGGCCTACAATGAGCAGTTCTTC.

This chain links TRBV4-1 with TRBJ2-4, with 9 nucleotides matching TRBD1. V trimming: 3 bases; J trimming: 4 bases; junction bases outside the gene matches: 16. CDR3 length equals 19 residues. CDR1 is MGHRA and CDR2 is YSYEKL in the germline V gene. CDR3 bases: TGCGCCAGCAGCCACACGACCCGGGACAGGGCCAACCCGAAAAACATTCAGTACTTC. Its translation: CASSHTTRDRANPKNIQYF.

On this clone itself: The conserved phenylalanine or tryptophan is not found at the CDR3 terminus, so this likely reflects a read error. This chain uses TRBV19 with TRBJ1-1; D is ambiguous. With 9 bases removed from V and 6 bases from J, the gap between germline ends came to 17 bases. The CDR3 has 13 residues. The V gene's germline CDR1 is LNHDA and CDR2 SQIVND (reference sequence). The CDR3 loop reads CASYNLGSAEAFS. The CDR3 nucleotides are TGTGCCAGCTACAATTTAGGATCAGCTGAAGCTTTCTCT.

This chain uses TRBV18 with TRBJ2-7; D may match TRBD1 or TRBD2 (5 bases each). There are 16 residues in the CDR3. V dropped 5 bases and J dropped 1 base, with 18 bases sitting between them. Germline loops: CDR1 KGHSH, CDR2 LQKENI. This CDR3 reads CASSTRLGGASYEQYF. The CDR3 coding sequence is TGTGCCAGCTCAACGAGACTTGGGGGAGCTTCCTACGAGCAGTACTTC.

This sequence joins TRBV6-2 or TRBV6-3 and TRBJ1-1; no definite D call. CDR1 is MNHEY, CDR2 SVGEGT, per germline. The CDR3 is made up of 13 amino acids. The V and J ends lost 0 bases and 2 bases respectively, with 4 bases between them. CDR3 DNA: TGTGCCAGCAGTTACTCGGACAACACTGAAGCTTTCTTT. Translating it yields CASSYSDNTEAFF.

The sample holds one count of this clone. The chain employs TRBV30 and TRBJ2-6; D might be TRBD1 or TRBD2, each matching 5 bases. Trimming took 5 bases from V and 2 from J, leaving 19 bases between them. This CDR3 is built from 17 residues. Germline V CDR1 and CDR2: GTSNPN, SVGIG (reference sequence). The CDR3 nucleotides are TGTGCCTGGGGGACGAAGTCCGCCGGCCCTGGGGCCAACGTCCTGACTTTC. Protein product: CAWGTKSAGPGANVLTF. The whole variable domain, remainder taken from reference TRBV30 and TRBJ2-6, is SQTIHQWPATLVQPVGSPLSLECTVEGTSNPNLYWYRQAAGRGLQLLFYSVGIGQISSEVPQNLSASRPQDRQFILSSKKLLLSDSGFYLCAWGTKSAGPGANVLTFGAGSRLTVL.

Written as DNA, the CDR3 is TGTGCCAGCAGCTTGGCGGGACTAGCGCGCAGCTCGGATACGCAGTATTTT. Translated, it gives CASSLAGLARSSDTQYF. V and J are TRBV5-4 and TRBJ2-3; 10 nucleotides align to TRBD2. This CDR3 is built from 17 residues. Germline V gene lookup returns CDR1 SGHNT and CDR2 YYREEE (reference sequence). V lost 0 bases and J lost 6; bases outside the gene matches: 10.

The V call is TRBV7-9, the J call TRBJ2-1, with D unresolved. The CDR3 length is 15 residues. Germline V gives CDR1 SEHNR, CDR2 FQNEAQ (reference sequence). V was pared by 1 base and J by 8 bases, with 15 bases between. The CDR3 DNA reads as TGTGCCAGCAGCTTAGATTCTGGGCCCTATGATGAGCAGTTCTTC. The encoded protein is CASSLDSGPYDEQFF. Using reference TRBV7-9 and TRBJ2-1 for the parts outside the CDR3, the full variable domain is DTGVSQNPRHKITKRGQNVTFRCDPISEHNRLYWYRQTLGQGPEFLTYFQNEAQLEKSRLLSDRFSAERPKGSFSTLEIQRTEQGDSAMYLCASSLDSGPYDEQFFGPGTRLTVL.

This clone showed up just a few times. CDR3 amino acids: CASSHGTGDEQYF. The CDR3, as DNA: TGCGCCAGCAGCCACGGGACAGGGGACGAGCAGTACTTC. V is TRBV4-1 and J is TRBJ2-7, with 10 nucleotides matching TRBD1. The CDR3 runs to 13 residues. Germline CDR1 reads MGHRA; CDR2 reads YSYEKL. Trimming took 3 bases from V and 5 from J; bases not matched to a gene: 1.

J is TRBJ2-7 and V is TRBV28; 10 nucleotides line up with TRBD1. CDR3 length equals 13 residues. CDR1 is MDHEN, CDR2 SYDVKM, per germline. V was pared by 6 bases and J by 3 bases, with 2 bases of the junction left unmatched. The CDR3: CASSRTGGYEQYF. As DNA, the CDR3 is TGTGCCAGCAGCCGGACAGGGGGCTACGAGCAGTACTTC.

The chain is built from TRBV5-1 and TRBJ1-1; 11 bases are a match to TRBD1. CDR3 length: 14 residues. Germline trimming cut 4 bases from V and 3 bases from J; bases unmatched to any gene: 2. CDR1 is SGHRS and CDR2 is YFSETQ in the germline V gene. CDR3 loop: CASSGQGAHTEAFF. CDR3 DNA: TGCGCCAGCAGCGGACAGGGGGCCCACACTGAAGCTTTCTTT.

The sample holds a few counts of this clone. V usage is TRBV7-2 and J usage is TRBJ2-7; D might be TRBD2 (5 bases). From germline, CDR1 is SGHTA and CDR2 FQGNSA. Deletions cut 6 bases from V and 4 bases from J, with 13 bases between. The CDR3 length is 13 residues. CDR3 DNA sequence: TGTGCCAGCAGGCAGCGGCCAACTTACGAGCAGTACTTC. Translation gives CASRQRPTYEQYF.

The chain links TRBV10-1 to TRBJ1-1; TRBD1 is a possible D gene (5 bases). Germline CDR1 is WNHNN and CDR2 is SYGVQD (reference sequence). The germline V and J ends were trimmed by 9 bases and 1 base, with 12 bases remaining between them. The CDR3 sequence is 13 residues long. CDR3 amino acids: CASRRDRNTEAFF. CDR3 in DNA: TGCGCCAGTAGACGAGACAGGAACACTGAAGCTTTCTTT.

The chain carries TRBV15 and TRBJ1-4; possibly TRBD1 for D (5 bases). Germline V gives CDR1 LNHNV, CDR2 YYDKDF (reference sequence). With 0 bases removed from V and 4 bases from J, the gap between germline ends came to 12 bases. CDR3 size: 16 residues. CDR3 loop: CATSREQGRRNEKLFF. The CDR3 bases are TGTGCCACCAGCAGAGAGCAGGGCCGACGTAATGAAAAACTGTTTTTT. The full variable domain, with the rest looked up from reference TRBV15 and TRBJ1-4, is DAMVIQNPRYQVTQFGKPVTLSCSQTLNHNVMYWYQQKSSQAPKLLFHYYDKDFNNEADTPDNFQSRRPNTSFCFLDIRSPGLGDTAMYLCATSREQGRRNEKLFFGSGTQLSVL.

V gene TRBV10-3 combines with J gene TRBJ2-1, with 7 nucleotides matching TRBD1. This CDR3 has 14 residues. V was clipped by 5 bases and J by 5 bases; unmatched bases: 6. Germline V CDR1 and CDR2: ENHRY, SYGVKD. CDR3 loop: CAISNRDRDNEQFF. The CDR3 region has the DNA TGTGCCATCAGTAACCGGGACAGAGACAATGAGCAGTTCTTC.

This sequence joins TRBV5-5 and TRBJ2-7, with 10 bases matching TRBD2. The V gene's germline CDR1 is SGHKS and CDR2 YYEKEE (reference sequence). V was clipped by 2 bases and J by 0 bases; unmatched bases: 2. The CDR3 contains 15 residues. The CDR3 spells CASSFLAGASYEQYF. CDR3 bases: TGTGCCAGCAGCTTCCTAGCGGGAGCCTCCTACGAGCAGTACTTC.

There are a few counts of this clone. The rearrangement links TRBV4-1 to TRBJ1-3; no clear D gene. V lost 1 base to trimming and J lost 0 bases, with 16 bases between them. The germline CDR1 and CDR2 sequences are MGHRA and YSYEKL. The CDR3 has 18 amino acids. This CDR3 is CASSQGNARTFSGNTIYF. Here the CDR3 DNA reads TGCGCCAGCAGCCAAGGCAACGCTAGGACTTTCTCTGGAAACACCATATATTTT.

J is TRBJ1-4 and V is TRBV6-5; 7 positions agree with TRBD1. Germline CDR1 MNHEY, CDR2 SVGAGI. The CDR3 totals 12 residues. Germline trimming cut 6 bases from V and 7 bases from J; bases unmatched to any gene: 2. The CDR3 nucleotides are TGTGCCAGCAGGCCAGGGGGTGAAAAACTGTTTTTT. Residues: CASRPGGEKLFF.

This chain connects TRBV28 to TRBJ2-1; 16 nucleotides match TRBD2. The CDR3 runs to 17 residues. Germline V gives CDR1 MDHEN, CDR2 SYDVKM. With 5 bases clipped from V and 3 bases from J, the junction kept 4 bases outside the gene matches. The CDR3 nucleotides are TGTGCCAGCAGTCTGGGACTAGCGGGAGGGTTCTACAATGAGCAGTTCTTC. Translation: CASSLGLAGGFYNEQFF.

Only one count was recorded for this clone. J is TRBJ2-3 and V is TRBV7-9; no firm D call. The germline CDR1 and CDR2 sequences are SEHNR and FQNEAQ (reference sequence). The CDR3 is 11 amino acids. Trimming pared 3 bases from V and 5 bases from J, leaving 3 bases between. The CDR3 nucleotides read TGTGCCAGCAGCTTGCAAGATACGCAGTATTTT. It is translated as CASSLQDTQYF.

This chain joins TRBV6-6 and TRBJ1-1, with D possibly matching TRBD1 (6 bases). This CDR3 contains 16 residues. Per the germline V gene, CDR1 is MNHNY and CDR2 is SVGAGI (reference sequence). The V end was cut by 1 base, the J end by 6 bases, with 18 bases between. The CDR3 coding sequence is TGTGCCAGCAGTTACTTCAGGGGAACGGTGCCAGCTGAAGCTTTCTTT. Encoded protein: CASSYFRGTVPAEAFF.